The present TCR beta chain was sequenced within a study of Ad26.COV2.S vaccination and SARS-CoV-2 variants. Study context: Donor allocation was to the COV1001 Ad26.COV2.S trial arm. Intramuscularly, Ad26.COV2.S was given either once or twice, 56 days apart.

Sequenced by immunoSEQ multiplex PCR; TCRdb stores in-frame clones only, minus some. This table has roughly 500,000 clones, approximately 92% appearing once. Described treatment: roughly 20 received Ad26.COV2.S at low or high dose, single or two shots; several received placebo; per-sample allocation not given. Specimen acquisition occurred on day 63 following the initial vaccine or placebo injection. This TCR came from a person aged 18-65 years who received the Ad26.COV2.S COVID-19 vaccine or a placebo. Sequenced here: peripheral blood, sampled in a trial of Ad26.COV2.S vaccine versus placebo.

This CDR3 reads CAWSRTGNIEAFF. The CDR3 coding sequence is TGTGCCTGGAGCCGGACAGGGAATATTGAAGCTTTCTTT. The chain carries TRBV30 and TRBJ1-1; 8 bases are shared with TRBD1. This CDR3 has 13 amino acids. V shed 3 bases, J shed 7 bases, and the junction held 7 bases outside the gene matches. Per the germline V gene, CDR1 is GTSNPN and CDR2 is SVGIG (reference sequence).